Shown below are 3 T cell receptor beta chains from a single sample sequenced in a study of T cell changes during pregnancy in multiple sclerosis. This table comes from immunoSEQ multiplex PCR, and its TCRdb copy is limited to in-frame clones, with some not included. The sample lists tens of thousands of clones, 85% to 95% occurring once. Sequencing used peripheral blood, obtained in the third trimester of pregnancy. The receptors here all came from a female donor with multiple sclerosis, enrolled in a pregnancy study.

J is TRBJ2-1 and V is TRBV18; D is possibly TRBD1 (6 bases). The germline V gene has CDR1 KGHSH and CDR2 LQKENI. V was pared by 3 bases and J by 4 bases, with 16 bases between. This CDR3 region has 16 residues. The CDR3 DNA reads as TGTGCCAGCTCACCCCAAAGGGGGAGTGAGTACAATGAGCAGTTCTTC. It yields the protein CASSPQRGSEYNEQFF.

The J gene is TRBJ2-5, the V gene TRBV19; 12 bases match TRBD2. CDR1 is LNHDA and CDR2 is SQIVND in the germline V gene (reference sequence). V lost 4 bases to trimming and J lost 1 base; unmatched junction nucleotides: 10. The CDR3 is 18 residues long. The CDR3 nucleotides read TGTGCCAGTAGTAAAAGGACTAGCGGGACTCAAGTCCAAGAGACCCAGTACTTC. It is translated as CASSKRTSGTQVQETQYF.

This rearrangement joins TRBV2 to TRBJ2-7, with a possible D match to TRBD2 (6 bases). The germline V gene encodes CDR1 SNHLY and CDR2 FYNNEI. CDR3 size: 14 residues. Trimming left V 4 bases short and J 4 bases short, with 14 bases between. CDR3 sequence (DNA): TGTGCCAGCAGTGTATCGGGAGCAGTATACGAGCAGTACTTC. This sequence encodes CASSVSGAVYEQYF. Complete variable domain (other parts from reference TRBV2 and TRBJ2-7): EPEVTQTPSHQVTQMGQEVILRCVPISNHLYFYWYRQILGQKVEFLVSFYNNEISEKSEIFDDQFSVERPDGSNFTLKIRSTKLEDSAMYFCASSVSGAVYEQYFGPGTRLTVT.